The 10 T cell receptor beta chains in this list originate from one sample, sequenced in a study of T cell repertoires in cytomegalovirus infection. TCRdb independently ran MiXCR on the reads; one entry per CDR3 protein. The profile covers hundreds of thousands of distinct CDR3 sequences, with 5% to 8.5% appearing a single time and around 6.5% taken by the ten largest. The sample consisted of PBMCs. These receptors were obtained from a human donor in good health (CMV status not recorded). Some clones in this sample may be carry-over from other donors' samples.

The chain joins TRBV14 to TRBJ1-2; 8 bases are shared with TRBD1. Losses at the gene ends were 4 bases for V and 4 bases for J; bases not matched to a gene: 11. Germline CDR1 reads SGHDN; CDR2 reads FVKESK. The CDR3 totals 16 residues. The CDR3 DNA reads TGTGCCAGCAGCCGAGCCGGGACAGGATGGATCTATGGCTACACCTTC. This translates into CASSRAGTGWIYGYTF.

This clonotype was observed many times. This chain connects TRBV7-9 to TRBJ2-1; D is perhaps TRBD2 (6 bases). V was shortened by 4 bases and J by 2 bases, with 12 bases between the two germline ends. CDR3 length: 15 amino acids. CDR1 is SEHNR and CDR2 is FQNEAQ in the germline V gene (reference sequence). The chain's CDR3 is CASSYTRGAYNEQFF. CDR3 coding DNA: TGTGCCAGCAGCTACACGCGGGGAGCCTACAATGAGCAGTTCTTC. The full variable domain, with the rest looked up from reference TRBV7-9 and TRBJ2-1, is DTGVSQNPRHKITKRGQNVTFRCDPISEHNRLYWYRQTLGQGPEFLTYFQNEAQLEKSRLLSDRFSAERPKGSFSTLEIQRTEQGDSAMYLCASSYTRGAYNEQFFGPGTRLTVL.

This clonotype was seen repeatedly, ten times or more. The V and J genes are TRBV12-3 or TRBV12-4 and TRBJ1-1; D gene ambiguous. The CDR3 sequence is 14 residues long. The V gene lost 6 bases and the J gene lost 0 bases, with 11 bases spanning the gap. CDR3 in DNA: TGTGCCAGCAGGCATATTTCCTTGAACACTGAAGCTTTCTTT. Its protein product is CASRHISLNTEAFF.

This clonotype was seen ten or more times. The chain combines TRBV5-5 with TRBJ1-1; D unresolved. Germline V gives CDR1 SGHKS, CDR2 YYEKEE (reference sequence). CDR3 length: 14 residues. V was trimmed by 0 bases and J by 1 base, leaving 7 bases between them. CDR3 DNA sequence: TGTGCCAGCAGCTTGGGCAGTTCGAACACTGAAGCTTTCTTT. Translation gives CASSLGSSNTEAFF.

This clonotype has a count of ten or more. This chain uses TRBV6-6 with TRBJ1-5, with unresolved D. The CDR3 has 16 amino acids. The V and J ends lost 5 bases and 0 bases respectively, with 14 bases between them. Germline assignment: CDR1 MNHNY and CDR2 SVGAGI (reference sequence). The CDR3 DNA is TGTGCCAGCAGTCCCCAGATACAGCTTAGCAATCAGCCCCAGCATTTT. Translation: CASSPQIQLSNQPQHF.

This clonotype appeared many times. V usage is TRBV29-1 and J usage is TRBJ2-1, with 7 bases aligning to TRBD2. V was pared by 2 bases and J by 9 bases, with 7 bases of the junction left unmatched. Germline V lookup: CDR1 SQVTM, CDR2 ANQGSEA. This CDR3 region has 13 residues. The CDR3 loop reads CSVESRGVSEQFF. CDR3 sequence (DNA): TGCAGCGTTGAAAGCCGGGGGGTCAGTGAGCAGTTCTTC.

The V call is TRBV29-1, the J call TRBJ2-5; the D is unclear. The CDR3 consists of 12 residues. Germline CDR1 SQVTM, CDR2 ANQGSEA. This CDR3 reads CGLRESGETQYF. For the CDR3, the DNA is TGCGGCCTAAGAGAGTCTGGGGAGACCCAGTACTTC.

This clonotype was detected many times. The gene calls are TRBV19 and TRBJ2-7, with D possibly TRBD1 on 5 matching bases. Germline V gene data show CDR1 as LNHDA and CDR2 as SQIVND (reference sequence). The CDR3 extends over 13 amino acids. The V end was cut by 3 bases, the J end by 2 bases, with 8 bases between. CDR3 sequence (DNA): TGTGCCAGTAGTATTGAAGGGGCCTACGAGCAGTACTTC. Amino acid sequence: CASSIEGAYEQYF.

This clonotype was seen many times. The chain employs TRBV12-3 or TRBV12-4 and TRBJ1-3; D not certain. Deletions cut 4 bases from V and 0 bases from J, with 16 bases between. This CDR3 has 17 amino acids. The CDR3 sequence is CASSSPGAGYSGNTIYF. CDR3 nucleotide sequence: TGTGCCAGCAGTTCACCGGGAGCGGGATACTCTGGAAACACCATATATTTT.

This clonotype showed up many times. This rearrangement joins TRBV7-3 to TRBJ2-3; 7 bases are shared with TRBD1. Germline CDR1 reads SGHTA; CDR2 reads FQGTGA. The CDR3 spans 14 residues. The ends lost 5 bases at V and 9 bases at J; junction bases unmatched: 11. CDR3: CASSPNKGAGTQYF. In DNA, the CDR3 is TGTGCCAGCAGCCCCAATAAGGGGGCAGGGACGCAGTATTTT.